The 16 T cell receptor beta chains below were found in one sample sequenced in a study of T cell responses to AZD1222 COVID-19 vaccine (TCRdb year 2021). The sample's time point, from its label and the paper: baseline before first vaccination. Libraries were made using the immunoSEQ multiplex PCR assay. TCRdb took this table from immuneACCESS and kept in-frame rearrangements with V and J called. Such tables lack part of the clones; where checked against another copy, unresolved V genes explain under half of the gap, and the rest is unexplained. The sample yields roughly 150,000 clones; around 90% were counted once. Together, the top ten hold less than 5.5% of the sample. The specimen comprised peripheral blood, sampled on day 0 of AZD1222 vaccination. These receptors were collected from an adult in good health.

This clone was seen only once. V usage is TRBV24-1 and J usage is TRBJ2-3; D tentatively fits TRBD1 or TRBD2 (5 bases each). The CDR3 sequence is 15 residues long. Trimming removed 3 bases from V and 1 base from J, with 10 bases in between. Germline V gene lookup returns CDR1 KGHDR and CDR2 SFDVKD. The CDR3 here is CATSDPGRGTDTQYF. The CDR3 bases are TGTGCCACCAGTGATCCGGGACGGGGCACAGATACGCAGTATTTT.

This CDR3 is CASSSGTSVSYNEQFF. The CDR3 nucleotides are TGTGCCAGCAGCTCCGGGACTAGCGTCTCCTACAATGAGCAGTTCTTC. The V call is TRBV5-4, the J call TRBJ2-1; 10 nucleotides agree with TRBD2. CDR3 length: 16 residues. Germline V gives CDR1 SGHNT, CDR2 YYREEE (reference sequence). V gave up 3 bases and J gave up 0 bases; unmatched junction bases: 3.

The chain carries TRBV2 and TRBJ2-3, with 10 bases matching TRBD2. This CDR3 comprises 15 residues. The V gene end was trimmed by 4 bases and the J gene end by 5 bases; junction bases not matched to a gene: 6. Germline V gene lookup returns CDR1 SNHLY and CDR2 FYNNEI. CDR3 sequence: CASSALAGVVDTQYF. CDR3 sequence (DNA): TGTGCCAGCAGTGCCCTAGCGGGAGTGGTAGATACGCAGTATTTT. The full variable domain, completed using reference TRBV2 and TRBJ2-3, is EPEVTQTPSHQVTQMGQEVILRCVPISNHLYFYWYRQILGQKVEFLVSFYNNEISEKSEIFDDQFSVERPDGSNFTLKIRSTKLEDSAMYFCASSALAGVVDTQYFGPGTRLTVL.

V gene TRBV18 combines with J gene TRBJ2-7; no firm D call. This CDR3 comprises 11 residues. Trimming removed 4 bases at V and 6 bases at J, with 7 bases between. Germline V gene data show CDR1 as KGHSH and CDR2 as LQKENI. For the CDR3, the DNA is TGTGCCAGCTCACAAGTTGGCGAGCAGTACTTC. Its translation: CASSQVGEQYF.

V and J are TRBV11-3 and TRBJ2-1, with no clear D. The CDR3 spans 15 residues. Germline V lookup: CDR1 SGHNT, CDR2 YENEEA. V gave up 5 bases and J gave up 0 bases, with 11 bases separating them. CDR3 bases: TGTGCCAGCAGCCACCCTAGAGACTCCTACAATGAGCAGTTCTTC. Translating gives CASSHPRDSYNEQFF.

V and J are TRBV5-4 and TRBJ2-1; 8 positions match TRBD1. J gave up 13 bases and V 3 bases, and 9 bases lay outside the gene matches. The CDR3 covers 13 residues. CDR1 is SGHNT, CDR2 YYREEE, per germline (reference sequence). DNA for the CDR3: TGTGCCAGCAGCTCAGACAGGGGACGAGTCCAGTTCTTC. It specifies CASSSDRGRVQFF.

J is TRBJ1-1 and V is TRBV30; the D gene is possibly TRBD1 (5 bases). V was pared by 3 bases and J by 0 bases, with 8 bases between. The length of the CDR3 is 13 residues. Germline-derived CDR1 and CDR2 are GTSNPN and SVGIG (reference sequence). The CDR3, as DNA: TGTGCCTGGAGCCTGACAGTGAACACTGAAGCTTTCTTT. The encoded protein is CAWSLTVNTEAFF.

This sequence joins TRBV12-3 or TRBV12-4 and TRBJ2-5; no definite D call. V was trimmed by 6 bases and J by 3 bases, leaving 5 bases between them. CDR3 length: 11 amino acids. The CDR3 loop is CASRLKETQYF. In nucleotides, the CDR3 is TGTGCCAGCAGATTGAAAGAGACCCAGTACTTC.

About this clone itself: The same CDR3 is also encoded by other DNA sequences in this sample. The chain has TRBV6-5 and TRBJ2-7, with 10 positions matching TRBD1. V lost 2 bases to trimming and J lost 4 bases; unmatched junction nucleotides: 2. The germline CDR1 and CDR2 sequences are MNHEY and SVGAGI. The CDR3 extends over 14 amino acids. CDR3: CASSYGTGAYEQYF. The CDR3 nucleotides read TGTGCCAGCAGTTACGGGACAGGGGCGTACGAGCAGTACTTC.

This clone was counted a single time. The chain has TRBV4-1 and TRBJ2-1; TRBD2 matches 8 bases. Germline lookup yields CDR1 MGHRA and CDR2 YSYEKL. The V gene end was trimmed by 0 bases and the J gene end by 7 bases; junction bases not matched to a gene: 11. The CDR3 has 17 amino acids. The CDR3 is CASSQDHPGRAWNEQFF. The CDR3 DNA follows: TGCGCCAGCAGCCAAGATCATCCCGGGAGGGCTTGGAATGAGCAGTTCTTC.

The genes are TRBV28 and TRBJ2-7, with D perhaps assigned TRBD1 or TRBD2 (7 bases each). Trimming took off 5 bases at V and 6 bases at J, with 23 bases between the two ends. Per germline, CDR1 MDHEN and CDR2 SYDVKM. This CDR3 spans 16 amino acids. In DNA form, the CDR3 reads TGTGCCAGCAGTCTGAATTCAGGGGGGGGAGGTGGCGAGCAGTACTTC. It is translated as CASSLNSGGGGGEQYF.

Note on this clone: Within the sample, other DNA sequences also encode this same CDR3. J is TRBJ1-5 and V is TRBV18; no reliable D call. Per germline, CDR1 KGHSH and CDR2 LQKENI. The V and J ends lost 1 base and 2 bases respectively, with 3 bases between them. CDR3 length: 13 amino acids. CDR3 region: CASSPQGNQPQHF. In nucleotides, the CDR3 is TGTGCCAGCTCACCACAGGGCAATCAGCCCCAGCATTTT.

This clone was counted ten times or more. The chain is built from TRBV11-2 and TRBJ2-7; D remains unclear. CDR3 length equals 12 residues. With 3 bases removed from V and 2 bases from J, the gap between germline ends came to 5 bases. The germline V gene encodes CDR1 SGHAT and CDR2 FQNNGV. The CDR3 sequence is CASSLRPYEQYF. In DNA form, the CDR3 reads TGTGCCAGCAGCTTGCGACCCTACGAGCAGTACTTC.

This clone has just a few counts. V usage is TRBV27 and J usage is TRBJ1-6, with D perhaps matching TRBD1 (6 bases). Trimming removed 1 base from V and 7 bases from J, with 14 bases in between. Germline V gene lookup returns CDR1 MNHEY and CDR2 SMNVEV (reference sequence). This CDR3 comprises 16 residues. CDR3 coding DNA: TGTGCCAGCAGTTTATTGGGGCCAGGGGAGAATTCACCCCTCCACTTT. Amino acid sequence: CASSLLGPGENSPLHF.

In this sample, this clone turned up once. The chain has TRBV18 and TRBJ2-2; possibly TRBD2 for D (6 bases). This CDR3 has 17 amino acids. From germline, CDR1 is KGHSH and CDR2 LQKENI. V lost 3 bases and J lost 4, with 18 bases in between. Here the CDR3 DNA reads TGTGCCAGCTCACCGGCAGGAGGGCGTTTCGCCACCGGGGAGCTGTTTTTT. This translates into CASSPAGGRFATGELFF.

J is TRBJ1-2 and V is TRBV6-5; D gene uncertain. CDR3 length: 14 residues. Between the trimmed V and J ends, which lost 7 bases and 5 bases, there was a span of 17 bases. Germline CDR1 and CDR2: MNHEY and SVGAGI. CDR3 loop: CASMGSAGSYGYTF. The CDR3, as DNA: TGTGCCAGCATGGGGTCCGCCGGGTCGTATGGCTACACCTTC.